This T cell receptor (gamma chain) was identified during a study of Vδ1+ human thymocytes. This clone was seen a handful of times. Its antigen is not identified. Notes on the study in general: Thymic delta-chain repertoires held roughly 19% Vdelta2 sequences and few Vdelta3, despite high sort purity. Thymic TRG and TRD repertoires appeared highly polyclonal.

From germline, CDR1 is VENAVY and CDR2 YDSYNSRV. The CDR3 totals 12 residues. V dropped 3 bases and J dropped 10; count of bases not matched to a gene: 9. Between about 96% and 99.6% of sorted thymocytes were Vdelta1+. Extracted RNA was reverse transcribed into cDNA. CDR3 amplicons came from multiplex PCR with pooled V-gene forward and constant-region reverse primers. TCRdb fed the multiplex PCR reads into CATT to redo clone calling. The sample contains roughly 24,000 gamma-chain clones, roughly 13% of which appear only once. V and J are TRGV8 and TRGJ1 or TRGJ2. The source is a child under two years old who had congenital heart surgery. Source material: Vdelta1+ gamma-delta thymocytes from the thymus. The subset was: FACS-sorted CD3+ TCRalphabeta- TCRVdelta1+ TCRVdelta2- thymocytes. As DNA, the CDR3 is TGTGCCACCTGGGATTCGCGGGGGAAGAAACTCTTT. Translating gives CATWDSRGKKLF.